This TCR beta chain was found in a study of cytomegalovirus exposure and HLA in healthy donors. The study's findings and limits: Subsequent analysis showed first-cohort TCR clusters tending to co-occur in approximately 120 validation repertoires. It was reportedly the case that the classifier diagnosed cytomegalovirus status with high specificity and sensitivity. The study labeled 170 or so TCR beta chains cytomegalovirus-associated.

Clones were sequenced by immunoSEQ multiplex PCR, and TCRdb holds only the in-frame ones, with some missing. The sample has about 140,000 clones, 80% to 90% seen once. Donors came from a validation cohort of about 120 subjects, distinct from the first 666-subject cohort. V dropped 5 bases and J dropped 0 bases, with 13 bases sitting between them. Germline loops: CDR1 MDHEN, CDR2 SYDVKM. The CDR3 length is 15 residues. This clone was seen just once. The antigen is unknown. The rearrangement joins TRBV28 to TRBJ1-2; D is perhaps TRBD1 (5 bases). The sequence came from a young man in good health and CMV-seropositive. The sequenced material came from PBMCs. DNA for the CDR3: TGTGCCAGCAGTCACGACAGTTCAGCTAACTATGGCTACACCTTC. It specifies CASSHDSSANYGYTF.